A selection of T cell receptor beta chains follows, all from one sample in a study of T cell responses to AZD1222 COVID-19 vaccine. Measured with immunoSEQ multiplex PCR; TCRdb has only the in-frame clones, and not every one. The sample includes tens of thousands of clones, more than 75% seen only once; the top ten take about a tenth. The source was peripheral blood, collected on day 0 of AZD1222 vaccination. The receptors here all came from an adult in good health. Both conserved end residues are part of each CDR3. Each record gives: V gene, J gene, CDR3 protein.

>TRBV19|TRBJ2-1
CASIRGTSGYNEQFF
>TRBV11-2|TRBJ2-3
CASSGVPDTQYF
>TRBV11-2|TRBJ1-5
CASSQGGSNQPQHF
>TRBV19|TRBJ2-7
CASSMSSGGEYEQYF
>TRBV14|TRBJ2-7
CASSSSTVYEQYF
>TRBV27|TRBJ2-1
CASSTQAGVGVNEQFF
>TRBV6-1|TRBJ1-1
CASSEQANTEAFF
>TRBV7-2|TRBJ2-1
CASSLAVSAGGPYEQFF
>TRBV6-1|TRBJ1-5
CASSEGRRQGARQPQHF
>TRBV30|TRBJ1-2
CAWSVGRNGFGYTF
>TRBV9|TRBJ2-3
CASSVAGPGTDTQYF
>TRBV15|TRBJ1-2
CATSRDKANYGYTF
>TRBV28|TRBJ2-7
CASSLLQLYEQYF
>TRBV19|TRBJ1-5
CASSINFGRDQPQHF
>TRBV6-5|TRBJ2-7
CASTPPGVRGYEQYF
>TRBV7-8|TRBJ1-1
CASSRGQLNTEAFF
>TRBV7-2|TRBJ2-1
CASSSPVKGYNEQFF
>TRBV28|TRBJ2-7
CASTGATYEQYF
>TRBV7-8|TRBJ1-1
CATKLETGNTEAFF
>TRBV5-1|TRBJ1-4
CASSYSSTNEKLFF
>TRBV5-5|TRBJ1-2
CASSLGQGEWYGYTF
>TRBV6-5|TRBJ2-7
CASALRGTGGYEQYF
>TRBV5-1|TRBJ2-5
CASSYQETQYF
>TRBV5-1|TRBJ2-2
CASSLSGGDTGELFF
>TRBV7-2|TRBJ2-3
CASSLEWLAGGRDTQYF
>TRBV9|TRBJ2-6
CASSVGTPWSGANVLTF
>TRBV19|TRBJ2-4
CASSSPGQGPKNIQYF
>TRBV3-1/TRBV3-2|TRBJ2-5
CASSPMVGTSGSETQYF